The present T cell receptor beta chain was sequenced within a study of blood T cell repertoires in COVID-19. Followed longitudinally, the Seattle patients had been enrolled during active infection. Authors' processing steps: Amplification from reference gene primers served as the basis for estimated nucleated cell counts. Only in-frame clones appear in the TCRdb table, and some are missing; sequencing was by immunoSEQ multiplex PCR. V and J calls and clone size are as listed in that table; D and trimming were resolved from the DNA. This sample has about 230,000 clones, with about nine tenths found just once. Sample: peripheral blood. This TCR was recovered from a man aged 45 to 65 with COVID-19, enrolled during active disease.

CDR3 sequence reads: CASSRSGKANYGYTF. The CDR3 DNA follows: TGTGCCAGTAGTCGTTCCGGGAAAGCAAACTATGGCTACACCTTC. The chain carries TRBV19 and TRBJ1-2, with D uncertain. In germline, CDR1 is LNHDA, CDR2 SQIVND (reference sequence). Trimming took off 5 bases at V and 2 bases at J, with 15 bases between the two ends. This CDR3 has 15 amino acids.